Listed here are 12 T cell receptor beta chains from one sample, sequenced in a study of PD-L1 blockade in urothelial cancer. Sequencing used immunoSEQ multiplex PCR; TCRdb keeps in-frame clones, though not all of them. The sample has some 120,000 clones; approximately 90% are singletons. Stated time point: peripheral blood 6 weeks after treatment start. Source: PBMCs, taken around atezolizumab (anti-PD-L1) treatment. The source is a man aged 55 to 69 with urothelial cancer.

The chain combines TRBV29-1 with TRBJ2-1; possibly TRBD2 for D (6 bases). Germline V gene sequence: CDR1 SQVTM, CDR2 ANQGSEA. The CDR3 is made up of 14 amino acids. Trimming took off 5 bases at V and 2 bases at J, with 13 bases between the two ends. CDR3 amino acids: CSVPLGGTYNEQFF. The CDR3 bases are TGCAGCGTTCCGCTTGGAGGGACCTACAATGAGCAGTTCTTC.

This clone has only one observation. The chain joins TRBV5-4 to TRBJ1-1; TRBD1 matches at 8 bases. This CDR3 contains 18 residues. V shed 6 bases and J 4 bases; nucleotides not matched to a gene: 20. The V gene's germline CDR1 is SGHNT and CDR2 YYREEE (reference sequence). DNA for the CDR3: TGTGCCAGCACCAGGGGGCAGGGAGGGGGGGGCCGAAGCACTGAAGCTTTCTTT. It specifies CASTRGQGGGGRSTEAFF.

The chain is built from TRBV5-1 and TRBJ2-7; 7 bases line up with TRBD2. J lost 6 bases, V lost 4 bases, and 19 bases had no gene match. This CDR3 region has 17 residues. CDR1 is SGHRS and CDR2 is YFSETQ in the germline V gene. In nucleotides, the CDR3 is TGCGCCAGCAGCCCCAATCCGGCGGCGGGAGAACTAGGCGAGCAGTACTTC. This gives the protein CASSPNPAAGELGEQYF.

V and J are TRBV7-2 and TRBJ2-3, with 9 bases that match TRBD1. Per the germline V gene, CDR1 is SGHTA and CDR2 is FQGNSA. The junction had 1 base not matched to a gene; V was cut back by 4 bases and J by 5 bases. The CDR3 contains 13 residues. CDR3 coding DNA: TGTGCCAGCAGCTCGACAGGGGGAGATACGCAGTATTTT. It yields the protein CASSSTGGDTQYF. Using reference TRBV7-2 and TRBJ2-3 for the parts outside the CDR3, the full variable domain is GAGVSQSPSNKVTEKGKDVELRCDPISGHTALYWYRQSLGQGLEFLIYFQGNSAPDKSGLPSDRFSAERTGGSVSTLTIQRTQQEDSAVYLCASSSTGGDTQYFGPGTRLTVL.

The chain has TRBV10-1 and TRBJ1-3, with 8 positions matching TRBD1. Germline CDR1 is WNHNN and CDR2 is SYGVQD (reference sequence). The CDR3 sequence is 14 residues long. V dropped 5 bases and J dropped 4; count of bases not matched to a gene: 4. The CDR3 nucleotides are TGCGCCAGCAGTAAAGGGACAGGAGGAAACACCATATATTTT. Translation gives CASSKGTGGNTIYF.

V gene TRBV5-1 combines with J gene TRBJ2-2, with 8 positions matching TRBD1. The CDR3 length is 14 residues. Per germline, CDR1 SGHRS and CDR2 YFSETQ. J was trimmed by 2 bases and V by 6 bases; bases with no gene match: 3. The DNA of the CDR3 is TGCGCCAGCACAACAGGGGGAAACACCGGGGAGCTGTTTTTT. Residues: CASTTGGNTGELFF.

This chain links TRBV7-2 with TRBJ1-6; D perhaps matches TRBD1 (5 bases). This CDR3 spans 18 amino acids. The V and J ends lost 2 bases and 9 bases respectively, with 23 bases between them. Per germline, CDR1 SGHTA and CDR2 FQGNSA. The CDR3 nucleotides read TGTGCCAGCAGCTTATTAGGACTCGGGCCCGGGGGTGGTTCACCCCTCCACTTT. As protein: CASSLLGLGPGGGSPLHF.

The CDR3 DNA reads TGTGCCAGCAGCCGCGACAGGGTCGGCGAGCAGTACTTC. As protein: CASSRDRVGEQYF. The genes are TRBV7-3 and TRBJ2-7; 7 bases match TRBD1. The CDR3 covers 13 residues. Germline assignment: CDR1 SGHTA and CDR2 FQGTGA. V gave up 5 bases and J gave up 6 bases; unmatched junction bases: 7.

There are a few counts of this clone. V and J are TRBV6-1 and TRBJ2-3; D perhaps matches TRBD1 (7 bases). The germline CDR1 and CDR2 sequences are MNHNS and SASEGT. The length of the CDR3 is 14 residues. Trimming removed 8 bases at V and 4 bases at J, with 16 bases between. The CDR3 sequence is CASRITRGADTQYF. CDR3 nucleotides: TGTGCCAGCCGTATTACCAGGGGGGCAGATACGCAGTATTTT.

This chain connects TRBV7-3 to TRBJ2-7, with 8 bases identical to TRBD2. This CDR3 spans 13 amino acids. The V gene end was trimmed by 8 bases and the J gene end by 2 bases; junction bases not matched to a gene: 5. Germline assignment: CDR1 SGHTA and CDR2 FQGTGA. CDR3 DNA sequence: TGTGCCAGCTACGGGAGGGGGGCCTACGAGCAGTACTTC. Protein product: CASYGRGAYEQYF.

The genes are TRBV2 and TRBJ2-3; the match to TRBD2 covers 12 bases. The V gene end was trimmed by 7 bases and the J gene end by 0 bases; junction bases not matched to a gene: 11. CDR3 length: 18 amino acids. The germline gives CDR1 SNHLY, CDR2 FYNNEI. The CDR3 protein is CASTGPSGGGISTDTQYF. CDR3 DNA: TGTGCCAGCACCGGGCCTAGCGGGGGGGGGATTAGCACAGATACGCAGTATTTT.

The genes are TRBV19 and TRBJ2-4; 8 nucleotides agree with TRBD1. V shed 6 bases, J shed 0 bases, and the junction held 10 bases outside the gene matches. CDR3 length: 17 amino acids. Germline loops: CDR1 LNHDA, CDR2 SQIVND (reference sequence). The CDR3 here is CASRGAGGYLAKNIQYF. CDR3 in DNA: TGTGCCAGTAGAGGCGCAGGGGGCTACTTAGCCAAAAACATTCAGTACTTC.